The clone carrying this TCR beta chain was recorded a few times. The antigen remains unidentified. What the library attached to individual cDNA molecules were unique molecular identifiers. Each CDR3 protein is one row after TCRdb ran MiXCR on the RACE reads. The sample lists under 100,000 distinct CDR3 sequences, roughly 10% occurring once. The data belong to a study of human T cells and chemical hapten exposure. Study-level results: Expanded TCRs grouped into significantly more large CDR3 similarity clusters than controls produced.

The time point was: patch test 2, 6 weeks after DPC sensitization. Stated treatment: therapeutic diphenylcyclopropenone sensitization with weekly scalp DPC. Whole blood that had not been fractionated was the source of extracted total RNA. The source of this sequence is a woman aged 25 to 39 with alopecia areata. Some clones in this sample may be carry-over from other donors' samples. Sequencing used whole blood, obtained in connection with sensitization to the hapten diphenylcyclopropenone (DPC).

The CDR3 sequence is CSAPGQGEIWNTEAFF. The CDR3, as DNA: TGCAGTGCTCCCGGACAGGGGGAAATTTGGAACACTGAAGCTTTCTTT. The chain has TRBV20-1 and TRBJ1-1; 10 bases line up with TRBD1. The CDR3 is made up of 16 amino acids. J was trimmed by 1 base and V by 5 bases; bases with no gene match: 10. The germline V gene has CDR1 DFQATT and CDR2 SNEGSKA (reference sequence).